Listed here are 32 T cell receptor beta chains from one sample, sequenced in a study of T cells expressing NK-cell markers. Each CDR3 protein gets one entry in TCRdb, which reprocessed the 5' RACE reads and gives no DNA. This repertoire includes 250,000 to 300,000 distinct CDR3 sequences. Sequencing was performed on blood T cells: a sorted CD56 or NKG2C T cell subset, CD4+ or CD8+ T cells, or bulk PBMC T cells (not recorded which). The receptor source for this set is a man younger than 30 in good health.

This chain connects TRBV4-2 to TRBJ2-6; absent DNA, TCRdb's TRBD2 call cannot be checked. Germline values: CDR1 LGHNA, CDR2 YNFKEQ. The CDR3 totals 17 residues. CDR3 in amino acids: CASSQGPSGTGANVLTF.

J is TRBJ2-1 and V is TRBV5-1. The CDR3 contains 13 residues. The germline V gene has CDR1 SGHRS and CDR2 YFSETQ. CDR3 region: CASSYGSYNEQFF.

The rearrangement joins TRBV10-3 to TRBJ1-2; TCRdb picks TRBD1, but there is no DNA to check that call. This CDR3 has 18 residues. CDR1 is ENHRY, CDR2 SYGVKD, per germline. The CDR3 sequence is CAISDPPGTGPINYGYTF.

The CDR3: CSARGSGLHTSPRTYEQYF. V is TRBV20-1 and J is TRBJ2-7; no DNA is available, so the TRBD2 call from TCRdb remains unchecked. The CDR3 runs to 19 residues. Germline CDR1 DFQATT, CDR2 SNEGSKA (reference sequence).

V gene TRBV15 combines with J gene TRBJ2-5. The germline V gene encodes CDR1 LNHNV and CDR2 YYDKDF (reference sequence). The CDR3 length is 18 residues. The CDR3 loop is CATSRESRTQSYQETQYF.

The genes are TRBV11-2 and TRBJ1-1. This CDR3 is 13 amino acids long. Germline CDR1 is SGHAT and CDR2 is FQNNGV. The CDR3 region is CASSLDNGVGAFF. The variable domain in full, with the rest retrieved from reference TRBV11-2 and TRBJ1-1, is EAGVAQSPRYKIIEKRQSVAFWCNPISGHATLYWYQQILGQGPKLLIQFQNNGVVDDSQLPKDRFSAERLKGVDSTLKIQPAKLEDSAVYLCASSLDNGVGAFFGQGTRLTVV.

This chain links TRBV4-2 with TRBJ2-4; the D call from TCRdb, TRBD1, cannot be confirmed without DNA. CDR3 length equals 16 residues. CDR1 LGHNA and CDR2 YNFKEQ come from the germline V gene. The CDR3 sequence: CASSQADRVIGNIQYF.

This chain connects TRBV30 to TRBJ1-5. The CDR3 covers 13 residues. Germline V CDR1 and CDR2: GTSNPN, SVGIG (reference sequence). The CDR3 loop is CAWSEENHQPQHF.

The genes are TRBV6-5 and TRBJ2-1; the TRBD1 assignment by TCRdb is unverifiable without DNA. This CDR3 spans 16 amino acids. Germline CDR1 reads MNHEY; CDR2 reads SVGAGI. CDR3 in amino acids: CASSYSYRGHWNEQFF.

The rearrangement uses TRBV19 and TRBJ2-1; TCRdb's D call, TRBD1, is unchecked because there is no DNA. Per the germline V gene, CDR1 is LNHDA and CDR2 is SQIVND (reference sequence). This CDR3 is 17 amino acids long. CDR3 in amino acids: CAMGPVTGTGGMGEQFF.

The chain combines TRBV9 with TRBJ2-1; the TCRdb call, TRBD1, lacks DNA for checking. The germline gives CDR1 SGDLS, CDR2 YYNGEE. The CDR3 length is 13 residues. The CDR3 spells CASTRGPKDEQFF. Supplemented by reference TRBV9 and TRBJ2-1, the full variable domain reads DSGVTQTPKHLITATGQRVTLRCSPRSGDLSVYWYQQSLDQGLQFLIQYYNGEERAKGNILERFSAQQFPDLHSELNLSSLELGDSALYFCASTRGPKDEQFFGPGTRLTVL.

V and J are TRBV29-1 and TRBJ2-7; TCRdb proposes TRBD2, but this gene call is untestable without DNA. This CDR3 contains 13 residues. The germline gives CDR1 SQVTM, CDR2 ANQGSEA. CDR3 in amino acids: CSVVPSGSYEQYF.

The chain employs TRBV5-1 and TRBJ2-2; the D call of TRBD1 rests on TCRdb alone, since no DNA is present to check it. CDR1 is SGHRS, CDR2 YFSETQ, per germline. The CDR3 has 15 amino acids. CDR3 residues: CASSLTGGTPGELFF.

The CDR3 loop reads CASSQDYSYNEQFF. The rearrangement links TRBV3-1 to TRBJ2-1. CDR1 is LGHDT and CDR2 is YNNKEL in the germline V gene (reference sequence). The CDR3 totals 14 residues.

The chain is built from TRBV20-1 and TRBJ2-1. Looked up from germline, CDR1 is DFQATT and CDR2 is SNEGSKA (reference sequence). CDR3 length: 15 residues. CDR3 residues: CSASPRASSYNEQFF.

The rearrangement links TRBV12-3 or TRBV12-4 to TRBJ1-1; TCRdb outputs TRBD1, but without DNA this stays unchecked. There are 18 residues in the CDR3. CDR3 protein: CASSFAGTGVTMNTEAFF.

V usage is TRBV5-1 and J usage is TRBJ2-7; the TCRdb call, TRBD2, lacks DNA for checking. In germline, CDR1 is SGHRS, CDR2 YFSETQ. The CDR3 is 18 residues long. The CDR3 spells CASSSGQTGLAGGYEQYF.

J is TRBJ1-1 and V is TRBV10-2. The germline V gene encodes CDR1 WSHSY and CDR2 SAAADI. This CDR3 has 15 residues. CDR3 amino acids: CASTSTFRMNTEAFF.

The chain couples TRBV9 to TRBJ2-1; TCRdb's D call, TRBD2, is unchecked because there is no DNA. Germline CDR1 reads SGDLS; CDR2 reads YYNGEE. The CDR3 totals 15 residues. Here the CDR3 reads CASSVELAGVAEQFF.

The CDR3 spells CASSFFERETSYNEQFF. The J gene is TRBJ2-1, the V gene TRBV11-2; the D call of TRBD2 rests on TCRdb alone, since no DNA is present to check it. The germline V gene encodes CDR1 SGHAT and CDR2 FQNNGV. This CDR3 region has 17 residues.

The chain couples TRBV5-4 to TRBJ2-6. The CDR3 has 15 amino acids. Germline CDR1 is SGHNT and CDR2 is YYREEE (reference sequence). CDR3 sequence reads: CASSSVNSGANVLTF.

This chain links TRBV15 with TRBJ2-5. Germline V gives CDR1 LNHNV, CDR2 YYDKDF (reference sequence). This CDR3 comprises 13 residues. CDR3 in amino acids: CATSATKQETQYF.

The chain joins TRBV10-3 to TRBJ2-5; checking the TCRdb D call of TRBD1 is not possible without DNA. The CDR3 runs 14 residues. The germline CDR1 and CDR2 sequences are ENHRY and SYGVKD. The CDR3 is CAISGTGTQETQYF.

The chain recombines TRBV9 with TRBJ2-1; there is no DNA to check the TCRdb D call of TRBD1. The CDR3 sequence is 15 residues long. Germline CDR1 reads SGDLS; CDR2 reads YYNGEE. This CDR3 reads CASTKGGGLGNEQFF. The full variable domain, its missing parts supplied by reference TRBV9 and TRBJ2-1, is DSGVTQTPKHLITATGQRVTLRCSPRSGDLSVYWYQQSLDQGLQFLIQYYNGEERAKGNILERFSAQQFPDLHSELNLSSLELGDSALYFCASTKGGGLGNEQFFGPGTRLTVL.

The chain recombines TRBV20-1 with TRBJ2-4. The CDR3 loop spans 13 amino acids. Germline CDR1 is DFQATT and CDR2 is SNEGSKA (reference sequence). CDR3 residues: CSARGSTPNIQYF.

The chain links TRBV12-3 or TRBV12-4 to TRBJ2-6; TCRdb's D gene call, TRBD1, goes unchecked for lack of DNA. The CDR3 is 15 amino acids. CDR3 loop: CASKKRGTGANVLTF.

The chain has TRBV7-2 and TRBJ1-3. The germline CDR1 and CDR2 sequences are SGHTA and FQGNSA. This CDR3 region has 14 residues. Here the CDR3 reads CASSLDVSGNTIYF.

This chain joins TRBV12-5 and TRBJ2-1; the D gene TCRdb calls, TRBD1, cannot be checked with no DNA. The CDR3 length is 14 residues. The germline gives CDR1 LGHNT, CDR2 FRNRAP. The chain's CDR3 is CASGPPGQPGEQFF.

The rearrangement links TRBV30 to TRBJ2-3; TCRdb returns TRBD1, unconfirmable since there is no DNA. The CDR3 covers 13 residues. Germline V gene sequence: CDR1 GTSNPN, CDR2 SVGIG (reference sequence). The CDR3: CAWSVEASAAQYF.

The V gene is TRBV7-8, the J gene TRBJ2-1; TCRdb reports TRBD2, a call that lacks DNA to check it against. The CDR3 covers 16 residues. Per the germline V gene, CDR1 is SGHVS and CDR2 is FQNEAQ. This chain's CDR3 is CASSFRTSGSSDEQFF.

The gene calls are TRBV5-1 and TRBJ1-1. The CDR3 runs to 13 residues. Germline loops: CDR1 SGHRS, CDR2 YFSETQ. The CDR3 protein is CASSWDSRNEAFF.

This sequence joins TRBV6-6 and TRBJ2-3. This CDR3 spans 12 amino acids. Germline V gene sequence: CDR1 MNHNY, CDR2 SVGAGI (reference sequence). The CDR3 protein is CASSPIPDTQYF.